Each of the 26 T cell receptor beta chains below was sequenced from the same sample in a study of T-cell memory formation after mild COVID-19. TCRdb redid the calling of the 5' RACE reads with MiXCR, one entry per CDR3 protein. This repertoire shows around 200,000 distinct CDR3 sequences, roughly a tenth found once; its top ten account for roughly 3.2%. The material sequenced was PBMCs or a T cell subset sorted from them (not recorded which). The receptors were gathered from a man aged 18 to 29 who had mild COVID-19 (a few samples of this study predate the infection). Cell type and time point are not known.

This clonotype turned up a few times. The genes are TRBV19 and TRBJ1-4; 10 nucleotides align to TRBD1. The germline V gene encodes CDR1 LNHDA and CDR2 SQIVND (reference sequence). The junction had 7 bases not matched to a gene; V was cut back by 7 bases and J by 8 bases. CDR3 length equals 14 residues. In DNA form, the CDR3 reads TGTGCCAGTACTCCGGGACAGGGGTACGAAAAACTGTTTTTT. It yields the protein CASTPGQGYEKLFF.

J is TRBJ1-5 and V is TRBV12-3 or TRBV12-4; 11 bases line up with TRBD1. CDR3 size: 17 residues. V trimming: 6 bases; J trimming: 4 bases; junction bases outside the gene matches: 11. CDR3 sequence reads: CASSGVPGQGGNQPQHF. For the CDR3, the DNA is TGTGCCAGCAGCGGGGTCCCGGGACAGGGGGGGAATCAGCCCCAGCATTTT.

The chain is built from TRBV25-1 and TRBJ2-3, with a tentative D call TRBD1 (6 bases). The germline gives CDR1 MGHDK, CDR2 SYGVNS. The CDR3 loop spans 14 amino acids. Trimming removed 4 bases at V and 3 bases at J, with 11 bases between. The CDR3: CASSVVQGTDTQYF. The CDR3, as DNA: TGTGCCAGCAGTGTAGTACAGGGAACAGATACGCAGTATTTT. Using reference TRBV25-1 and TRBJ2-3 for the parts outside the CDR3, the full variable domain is EADIYQTPRYLVIGTGKKITLECSQTMGHDKMYWYQQDPGMELHLIHYSYGVNSTEKGDLSSESTVSRIRTEHFPLTLESARPSHTSQYLCASSVVQGTDTQYFGPGTRLTVL.

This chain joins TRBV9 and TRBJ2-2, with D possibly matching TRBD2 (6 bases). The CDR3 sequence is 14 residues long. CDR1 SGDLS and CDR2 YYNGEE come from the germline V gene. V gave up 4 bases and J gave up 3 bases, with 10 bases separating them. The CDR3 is CASSPREDTGELFF. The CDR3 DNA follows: TGTGCCAGCAGCCCTAGGGAGGACACCGGGGAGCTGTTTTTT.

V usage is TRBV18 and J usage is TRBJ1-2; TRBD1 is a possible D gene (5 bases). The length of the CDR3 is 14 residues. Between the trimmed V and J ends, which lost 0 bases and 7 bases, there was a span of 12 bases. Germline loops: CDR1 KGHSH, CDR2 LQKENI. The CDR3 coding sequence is TGTGCCAGCTCACCACCGAACGGGGCGGGTGGCTACACCTTC. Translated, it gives CASSPPNGAGGYTF.

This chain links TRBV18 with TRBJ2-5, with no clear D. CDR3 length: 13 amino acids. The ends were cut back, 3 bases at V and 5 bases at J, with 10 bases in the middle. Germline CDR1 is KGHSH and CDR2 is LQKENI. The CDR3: CASSPPQSETQYF. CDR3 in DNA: TGTGCCAGCTCACCCCCCCAATCGGAGACCCAGTACTTC.

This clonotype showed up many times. The CDR3 spells CASRWTGAVFRQYF. CDR3 sequence (DNA): TGTGCCAGCAGGTGGACAGGGGCCGTATTCAGGCAGTATTTT. The chain joins TRBV12-3 or TRBV12-4 to TRBJ2-3; 9 bases are a match to TRBD1. CDR3 length equals 14 residues. After removal of 6 bases from V and 11 bases from J, the junction contained 12 bases not matched to a gene.

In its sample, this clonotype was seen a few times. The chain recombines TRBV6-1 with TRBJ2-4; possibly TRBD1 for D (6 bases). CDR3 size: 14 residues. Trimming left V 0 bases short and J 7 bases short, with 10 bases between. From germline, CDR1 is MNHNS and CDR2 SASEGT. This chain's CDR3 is CASSEAGGVNIQYF. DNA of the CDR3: TGTGCCAGCAGTGAAGCAGGGGGTGTCAACATTCAGTACTTC.

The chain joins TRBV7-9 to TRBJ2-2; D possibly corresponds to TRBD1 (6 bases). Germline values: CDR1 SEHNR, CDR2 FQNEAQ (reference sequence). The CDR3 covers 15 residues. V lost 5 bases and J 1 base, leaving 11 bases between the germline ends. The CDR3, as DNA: TGTGCCAGCAGCGACGGGACAAGGAACACCGGGGAGCTGTTTTTT. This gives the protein CASSDGTRNTGELFF.

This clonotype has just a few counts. The CDR3 DNA is TGTGCCAGCTCACCAGGAGAAGACGAGACCCAGTACTTC. It yields the protein CASSPGEDETQYF. The chain uses TRBV18 and TRBJ2-5; no clear D. Trimming pared 2 bases from V and 5 bases from J, leaving 9 bases between. The CDR3 is 13 residues long. Germline CDR1 reads KGHSH; CDR2 reads LQKENI.

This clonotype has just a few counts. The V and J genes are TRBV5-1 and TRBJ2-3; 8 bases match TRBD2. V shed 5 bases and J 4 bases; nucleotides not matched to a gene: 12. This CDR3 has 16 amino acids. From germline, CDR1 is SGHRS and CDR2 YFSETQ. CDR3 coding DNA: TGCGCCAGCAGTATGGGTATTAGCGGGGAATCAGATACGCAGTATTTT. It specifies CASSMGISGESDTQYF.

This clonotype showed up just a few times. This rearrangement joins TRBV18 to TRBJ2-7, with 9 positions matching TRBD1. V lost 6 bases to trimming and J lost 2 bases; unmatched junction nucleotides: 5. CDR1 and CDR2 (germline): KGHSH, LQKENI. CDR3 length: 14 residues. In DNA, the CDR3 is TGTGCCAGCTCTCAAAGGACAGGGGCCTACGAGCAGTACTTC. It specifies CASSQRTGAYEQYF.

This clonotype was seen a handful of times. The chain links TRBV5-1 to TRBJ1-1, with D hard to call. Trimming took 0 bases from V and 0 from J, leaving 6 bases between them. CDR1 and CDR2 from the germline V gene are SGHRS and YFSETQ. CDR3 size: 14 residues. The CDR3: CASSLGLLNTEAFF. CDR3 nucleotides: TGCGCCAGCAGCTTGGGTCTTTTGAACACTGAAGCTTTCTTT.

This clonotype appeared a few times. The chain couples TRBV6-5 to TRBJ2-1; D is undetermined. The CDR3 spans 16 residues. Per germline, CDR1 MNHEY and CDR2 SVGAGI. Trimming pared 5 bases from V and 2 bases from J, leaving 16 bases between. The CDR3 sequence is CASSGREQLAYNEQFF. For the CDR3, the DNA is TGTGCCAGCAGTGGCCGTGAGCAGCTAGCCTACAATGAGCAGTTCTTC.

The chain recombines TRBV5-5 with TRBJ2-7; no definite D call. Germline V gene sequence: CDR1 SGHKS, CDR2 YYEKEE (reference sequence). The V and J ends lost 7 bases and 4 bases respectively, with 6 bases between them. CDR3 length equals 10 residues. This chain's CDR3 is CASGPYEQYV. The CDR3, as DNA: TGTGCCAGCGGCCCTTACGAGCAGTACGTC.

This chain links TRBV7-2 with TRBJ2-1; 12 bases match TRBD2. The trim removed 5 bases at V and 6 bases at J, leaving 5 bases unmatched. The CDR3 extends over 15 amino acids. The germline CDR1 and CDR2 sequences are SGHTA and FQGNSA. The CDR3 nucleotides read TGTGCCAGCAGCCCTGGACTAGCGGGATTCAATGAGCAGTTCTTC. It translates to CASSPGLAGFNEQFF.

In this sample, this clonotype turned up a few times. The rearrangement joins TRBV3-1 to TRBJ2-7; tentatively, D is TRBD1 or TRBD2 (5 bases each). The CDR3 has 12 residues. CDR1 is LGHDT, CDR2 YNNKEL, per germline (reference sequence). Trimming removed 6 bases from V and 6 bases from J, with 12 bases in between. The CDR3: CASSRDRLEQYF. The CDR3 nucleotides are TGTGCCAGCAGTCGGGACCGACTCGAGCAGTACTTC.

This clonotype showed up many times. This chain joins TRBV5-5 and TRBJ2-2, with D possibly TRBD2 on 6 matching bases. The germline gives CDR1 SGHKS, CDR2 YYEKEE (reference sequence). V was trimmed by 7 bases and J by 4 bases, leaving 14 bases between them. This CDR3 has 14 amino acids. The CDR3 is CASRWEVATGELFF. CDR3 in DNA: TGTGCCAGCCGGTGGGAGGTGGCCACCGGGGAGCTGTTTTTT.

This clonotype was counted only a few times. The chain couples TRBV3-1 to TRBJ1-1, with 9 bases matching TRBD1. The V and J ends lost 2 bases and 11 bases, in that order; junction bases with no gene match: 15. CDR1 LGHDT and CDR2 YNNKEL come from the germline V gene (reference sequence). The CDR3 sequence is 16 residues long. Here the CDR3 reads CASSQPRTGESLRAFF. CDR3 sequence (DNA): TGTGCCAGCAGCCAACCACGGACAGGGGAGTCACTGAGGGCTTTCTTT.

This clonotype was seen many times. The CDR3 reads CASSLDPGLAGELFF. The DNA of the CDR3 is TGCGCCAGCAGCTTGGACCCGGGATTGGCCGGGGAGCTGTTTTTT. This rearrangement joins TRBV5-1 to TRBJ2-2; a possible D gene is TRBD2 (5 bases). Germline V gene data show CDR1 as SGHRS and CDR2 as YFSETQ. The CDR3 is 15 residues long. Trimming took off 0 bases at V and 6 bases at J, with 12 bases between the two ends.

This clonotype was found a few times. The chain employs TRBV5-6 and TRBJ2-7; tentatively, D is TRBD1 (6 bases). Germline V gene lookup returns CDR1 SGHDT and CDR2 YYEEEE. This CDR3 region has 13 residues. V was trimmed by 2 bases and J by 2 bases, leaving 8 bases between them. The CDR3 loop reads CASSFSGAYEQYF. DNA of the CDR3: TGTGCCAGCAGCTTCTCAGGGGCCTACGAGCAGTACTTC.

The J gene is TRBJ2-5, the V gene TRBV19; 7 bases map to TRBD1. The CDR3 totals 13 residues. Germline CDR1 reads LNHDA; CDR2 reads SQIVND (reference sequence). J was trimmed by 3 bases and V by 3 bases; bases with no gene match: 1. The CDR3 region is CASSIRGKETQYF. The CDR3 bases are TGTGCCAGTAGTATCAGGGGGAAAGAGACCCAGTACTTC.

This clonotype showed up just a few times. The CDR3 DNA sequence: TGTGCCACCAGTGGGGACAGAGGGGAAGCTTTCTTT. Protein sequence: CATSGDRGEAFF. The gene calls are TRBV24-1 and TRBJ1-1; 7 nucleotides align to TRBD1. This CDR3 is built from 12 residues. The germline V gene has CDR1 KGHDR and CDR2 SFDVKD. J gave up 8 bases and V 5 bases, and 4 bases lay outside the gene matches.

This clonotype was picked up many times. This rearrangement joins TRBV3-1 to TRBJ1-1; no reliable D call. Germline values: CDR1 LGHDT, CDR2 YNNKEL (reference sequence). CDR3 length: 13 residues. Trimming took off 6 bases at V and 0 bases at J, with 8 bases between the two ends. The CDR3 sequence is CASRRSMNTEAFF. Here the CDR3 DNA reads TGTGCCAGCAGAAGGAGCATGAACACTGAAGCTTTCTTT.

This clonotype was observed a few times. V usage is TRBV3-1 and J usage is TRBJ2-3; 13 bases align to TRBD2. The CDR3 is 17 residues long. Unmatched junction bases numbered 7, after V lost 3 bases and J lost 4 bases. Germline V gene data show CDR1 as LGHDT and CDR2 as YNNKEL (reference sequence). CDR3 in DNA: TGTGCCAGCAGCCAGGCCGGACTAGCGGGGGTGGCAGATACGCAGTATTTT. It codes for CASSQAGLAGVADTQYF.

CDR3 DNA sequence: TGTGCCAGCTCCCGGACTAGCGGGGGGGACGGCAATGAGCAGTTCTTC. Its translation: CASSRTSGGDGNEQFF. The chain joins TRBV18 to TRBJ2-1, with TRBD2 matching 15 bases. V gave up 6 bases and J gave up 6 bases; unmatched junction bases: 6. CDR1 KGHSH and CDR2 LQKENI come from the germline V gene. This CDR3 is built from 16 residues. Using reference TRBV18 and TRBJ2-1 for the parts outside the CDR3, the full variable domain is NAGVMQNPRHLVRRRGQEARLRCSPMKGHSHVYWYRQLPEEGLKFMVYLQKENIIDESGMPKERFSAEFPKEGPSILRIQQVVRGDSAAYFCASSRTSGGDGNEQFFGPGTRLTVL.